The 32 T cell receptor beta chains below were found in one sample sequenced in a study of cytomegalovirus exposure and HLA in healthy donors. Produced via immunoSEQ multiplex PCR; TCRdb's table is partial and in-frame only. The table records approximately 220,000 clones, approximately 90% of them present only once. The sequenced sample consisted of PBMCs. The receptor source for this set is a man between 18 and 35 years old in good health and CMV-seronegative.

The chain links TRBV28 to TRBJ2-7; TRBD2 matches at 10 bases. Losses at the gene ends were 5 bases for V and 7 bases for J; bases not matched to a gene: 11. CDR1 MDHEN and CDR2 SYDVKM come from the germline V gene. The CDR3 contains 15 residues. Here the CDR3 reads CASSQGLAGVGEQYF. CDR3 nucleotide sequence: TGTGCCAGCAGTCAGGGGCTAGCGGGAGTAGGTGAGCAGTACTTC.

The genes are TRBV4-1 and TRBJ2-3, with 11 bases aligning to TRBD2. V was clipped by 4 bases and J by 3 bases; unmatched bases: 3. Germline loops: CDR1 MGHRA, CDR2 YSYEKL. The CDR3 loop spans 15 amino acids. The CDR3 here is CASSRLAGGTDTQYF. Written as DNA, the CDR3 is TGCGCCAGCAGCCGCCTAGCGGGAGGAACAGATACGCAGTATTTT.

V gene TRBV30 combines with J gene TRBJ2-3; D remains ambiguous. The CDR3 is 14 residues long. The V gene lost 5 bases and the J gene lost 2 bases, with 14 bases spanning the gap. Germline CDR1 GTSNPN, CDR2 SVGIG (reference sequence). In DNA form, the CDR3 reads TGTGCCTGGTACGGCGACTGGAACACAGATACGCAGTATTTT. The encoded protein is CAWYGDWNTDTQYF.

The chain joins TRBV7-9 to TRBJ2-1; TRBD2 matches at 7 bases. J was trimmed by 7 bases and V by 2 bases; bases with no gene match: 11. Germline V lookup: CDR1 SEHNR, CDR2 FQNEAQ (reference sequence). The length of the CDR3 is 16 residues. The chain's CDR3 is CASSLRWQGLQNEQFF. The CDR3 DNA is TGTGCCAGCAGCTTACGGTGGCAGGGACTACAAAATGAGCAGTTCTTC.

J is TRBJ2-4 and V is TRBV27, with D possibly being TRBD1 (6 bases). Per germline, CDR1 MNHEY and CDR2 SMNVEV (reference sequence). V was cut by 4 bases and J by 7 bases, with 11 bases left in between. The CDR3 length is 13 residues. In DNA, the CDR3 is TGTGCCAGCAGTTCTACCAGGGGTAACATTCAGTACTTC. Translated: CASSSTRGNIQYF.

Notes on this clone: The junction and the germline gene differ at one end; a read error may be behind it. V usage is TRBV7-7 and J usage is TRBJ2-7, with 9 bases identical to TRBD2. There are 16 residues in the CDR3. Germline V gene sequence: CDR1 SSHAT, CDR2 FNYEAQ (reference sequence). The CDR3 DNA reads TGTGCTAGCAGCTTAGGACCGGGACTAGCAAAGGGCGAGCAGTACTTC. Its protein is CASSLGPGLAKGEQYF.

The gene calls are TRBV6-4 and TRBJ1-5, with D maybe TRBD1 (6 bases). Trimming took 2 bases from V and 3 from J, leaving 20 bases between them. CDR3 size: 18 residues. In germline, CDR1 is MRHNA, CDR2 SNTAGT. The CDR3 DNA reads TGTGCCAGCAGTGACCAGAACTGCAGGGGCTCCTTCAATCAGCCCCAGCATTTT. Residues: CASSDQNCRGSFNQPQHF.

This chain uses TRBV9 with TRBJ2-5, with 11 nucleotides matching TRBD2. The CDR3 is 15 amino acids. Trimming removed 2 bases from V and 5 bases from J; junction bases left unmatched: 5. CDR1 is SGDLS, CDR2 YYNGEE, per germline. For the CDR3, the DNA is TGTGCCAGCAGCGTTAGCGGGGGGGGAACGGAGACCCAGTACTTC. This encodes CASSVSGGGTETQYF.

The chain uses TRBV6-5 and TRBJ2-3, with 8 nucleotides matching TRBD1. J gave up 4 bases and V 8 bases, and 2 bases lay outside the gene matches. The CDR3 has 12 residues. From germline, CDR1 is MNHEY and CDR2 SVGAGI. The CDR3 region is CASRTGPDTQYF. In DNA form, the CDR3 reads TGTGCCAGCCGGACAGGGCCAGATACGCAGTATTTT.

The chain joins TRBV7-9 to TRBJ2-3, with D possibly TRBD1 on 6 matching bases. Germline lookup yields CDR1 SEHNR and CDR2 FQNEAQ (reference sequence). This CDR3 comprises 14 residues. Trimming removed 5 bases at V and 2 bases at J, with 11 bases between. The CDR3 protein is CASSASGHTDTQYF. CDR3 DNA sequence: TGTGCCAGCAGCGCGTCGGGACACACAGATACGCAGTATTTT. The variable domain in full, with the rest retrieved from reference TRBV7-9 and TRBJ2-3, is DTGVSQNPRHKITKRGQNVTFRCDPISEHNRLYWYRQTLGQGPEFLTYFQNEAQLEKSRLLSDRFSAERPKGSFSTLEIQRTEQGDSAMYLCASSASGHTDTQYFGPGTRLTVL.

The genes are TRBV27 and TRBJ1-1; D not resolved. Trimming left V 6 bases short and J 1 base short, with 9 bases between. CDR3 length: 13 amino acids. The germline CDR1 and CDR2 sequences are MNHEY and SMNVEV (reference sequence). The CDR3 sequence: CASSLVGNTEAFF. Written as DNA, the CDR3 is TGTGCCAGCAGCCTAGTGGGGAACACTGAAGCTTTCTTT.

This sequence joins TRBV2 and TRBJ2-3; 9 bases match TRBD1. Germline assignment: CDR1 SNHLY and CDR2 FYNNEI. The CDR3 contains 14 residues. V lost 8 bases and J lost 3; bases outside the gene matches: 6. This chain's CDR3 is CASVRDRATDTQYF. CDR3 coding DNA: TGTGCCAGCGTGAGGGACAGGGCGACAGATACGCAGTATTTT.

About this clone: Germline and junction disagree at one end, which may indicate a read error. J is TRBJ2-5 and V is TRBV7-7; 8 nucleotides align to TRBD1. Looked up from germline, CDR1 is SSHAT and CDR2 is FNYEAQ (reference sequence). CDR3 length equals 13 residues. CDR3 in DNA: TGTGCTAGCAGCTTAGGACAGGGAGAGACCCAGTACTTC. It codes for CASSLGQGETQYF.

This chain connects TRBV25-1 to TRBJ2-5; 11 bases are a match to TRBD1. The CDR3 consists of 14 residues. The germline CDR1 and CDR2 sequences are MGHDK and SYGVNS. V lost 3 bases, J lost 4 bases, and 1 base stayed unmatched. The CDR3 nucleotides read TGTGCCAGCAGTGAGGACAGGGGGCCAGAGACCCAGTACTTC. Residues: CASSEDRGPETQYF.

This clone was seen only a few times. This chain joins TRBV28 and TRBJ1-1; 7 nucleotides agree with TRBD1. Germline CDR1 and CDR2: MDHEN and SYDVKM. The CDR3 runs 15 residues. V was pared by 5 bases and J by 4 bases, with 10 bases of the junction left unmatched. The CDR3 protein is CASSENRGGSTEAFF. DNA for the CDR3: TGTGCCAGCAGTGAAAACAGGGGAGGTTCCACTGAAGCTTTCTTT.

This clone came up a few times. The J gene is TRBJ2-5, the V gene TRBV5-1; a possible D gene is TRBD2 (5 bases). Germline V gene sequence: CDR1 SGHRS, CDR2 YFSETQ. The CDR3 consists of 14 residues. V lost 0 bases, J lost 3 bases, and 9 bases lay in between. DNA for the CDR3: TGCGCCAGCAGCTTGGACAGCGGCAAAGAGACCCAGTACTTC. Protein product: CASSLDSGKETQYF.

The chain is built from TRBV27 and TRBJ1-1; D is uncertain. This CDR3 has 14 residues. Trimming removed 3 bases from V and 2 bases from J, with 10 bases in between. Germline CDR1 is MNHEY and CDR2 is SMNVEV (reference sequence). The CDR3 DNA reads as TGTGCCAGCAGTTTCGCTACGTCCAACACTGAAGCTTTCTTT. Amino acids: CASSFATSNTEAFF.

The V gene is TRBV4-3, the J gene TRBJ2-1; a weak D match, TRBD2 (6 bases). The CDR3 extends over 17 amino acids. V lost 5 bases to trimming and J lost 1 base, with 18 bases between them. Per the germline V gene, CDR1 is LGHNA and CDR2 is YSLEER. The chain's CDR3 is CASSYRWRETSYNEQFF. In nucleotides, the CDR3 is TGCGCCAGCAGCTATAGGTGGCGGGAAACATCCTACAATGAGCAGTTCTTC.

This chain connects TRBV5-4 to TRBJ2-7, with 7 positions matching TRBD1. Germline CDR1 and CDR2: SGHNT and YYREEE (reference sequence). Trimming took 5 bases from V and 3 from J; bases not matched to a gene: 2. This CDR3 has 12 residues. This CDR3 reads CASRRDSYEQYF. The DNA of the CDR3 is TGTGCCAGCAGGAGGGACAGCTACGAGCAGTACTTC.

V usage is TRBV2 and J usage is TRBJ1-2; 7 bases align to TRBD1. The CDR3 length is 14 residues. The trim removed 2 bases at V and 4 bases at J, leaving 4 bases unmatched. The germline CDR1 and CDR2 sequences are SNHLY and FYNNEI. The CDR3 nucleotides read TGTGCCAGCAGTGAAAAGGGGGCTGGCTATGGCTACACCTTC. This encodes CASSEKGAGYGYTF.

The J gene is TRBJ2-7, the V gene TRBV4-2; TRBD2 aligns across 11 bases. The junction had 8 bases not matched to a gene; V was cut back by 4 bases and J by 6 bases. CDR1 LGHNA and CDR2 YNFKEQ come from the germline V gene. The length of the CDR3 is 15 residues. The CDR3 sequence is CASSPLVAGGTEQYF. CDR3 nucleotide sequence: TGTGCCAGCAGCCCCCTAGTAGCGGGAGGGACCGAGCAGTACTTC.

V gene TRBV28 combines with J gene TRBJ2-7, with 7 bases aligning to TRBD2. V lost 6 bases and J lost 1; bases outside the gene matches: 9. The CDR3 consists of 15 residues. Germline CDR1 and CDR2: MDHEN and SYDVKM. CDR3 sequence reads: CASRALAERSYEQYF. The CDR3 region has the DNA TGTGCCAGCAGAGCCCTAGCGGAGAGATCCTACGAGCAGTACTTC.

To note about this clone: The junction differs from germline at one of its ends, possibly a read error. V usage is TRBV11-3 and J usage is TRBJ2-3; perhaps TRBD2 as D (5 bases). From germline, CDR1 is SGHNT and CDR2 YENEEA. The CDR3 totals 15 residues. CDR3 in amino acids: CASSLEDRDTDTQYF. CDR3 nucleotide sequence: TGTGCCAGCAGCCTAGAGGACCGGGACACAGATACGCAGTATTTT. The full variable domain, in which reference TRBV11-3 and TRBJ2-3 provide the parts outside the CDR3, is EAGVVQSPRYKIIEKKQPVAFWCNPISGHNTLYWYLQNLGQGPELLIRYENEEAVDDSQLPKDRFSAERLKGVDSTLKIQPAELGDSAVYLCASSLEDRDTDTQYFGPGTRLTVL.

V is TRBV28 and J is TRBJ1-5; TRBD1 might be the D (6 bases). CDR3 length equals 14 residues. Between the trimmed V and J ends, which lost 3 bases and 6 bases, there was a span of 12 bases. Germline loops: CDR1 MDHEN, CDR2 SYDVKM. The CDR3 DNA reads TGTGCCAGCAGTTTCCCGACAGGTGGTCAGCCCCAGCATTTT. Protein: CASSFPTGGQPQHF.

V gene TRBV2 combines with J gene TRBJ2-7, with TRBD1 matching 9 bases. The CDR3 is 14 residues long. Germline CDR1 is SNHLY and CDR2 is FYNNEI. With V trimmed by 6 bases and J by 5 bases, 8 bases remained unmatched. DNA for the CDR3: TGTGCCAGCAGCTATACTGGACAGGGGCACGAGCAGTACTTC. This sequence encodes CASSYTGQGHEQYF.

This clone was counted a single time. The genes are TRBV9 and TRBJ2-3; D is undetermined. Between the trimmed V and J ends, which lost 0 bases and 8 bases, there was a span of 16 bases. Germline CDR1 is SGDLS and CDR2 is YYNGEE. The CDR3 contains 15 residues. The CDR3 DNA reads TGTGCCAGCAGCGTAGAATCTCCACCCCTAGGTACGCAGTATTTT. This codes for CASSVESPPLGTQYF.

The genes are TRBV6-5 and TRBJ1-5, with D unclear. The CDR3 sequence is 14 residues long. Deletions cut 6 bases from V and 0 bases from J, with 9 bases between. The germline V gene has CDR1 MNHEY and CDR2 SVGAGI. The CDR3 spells CASSPRYSNQPQHF. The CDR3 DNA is TGTGCCAGCAGCCCCCGGTATAGCAATCAGCCCCAGCATTTT.

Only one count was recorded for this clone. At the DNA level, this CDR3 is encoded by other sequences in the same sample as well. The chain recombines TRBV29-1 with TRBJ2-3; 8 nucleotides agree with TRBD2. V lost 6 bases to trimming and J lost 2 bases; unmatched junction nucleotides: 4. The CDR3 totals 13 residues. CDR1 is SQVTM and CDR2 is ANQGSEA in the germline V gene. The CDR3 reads CSVERGSTDTQYF. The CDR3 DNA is TGCAGCGTCGAGCGGGGGTCCACAGATACGCAGTATTTT.

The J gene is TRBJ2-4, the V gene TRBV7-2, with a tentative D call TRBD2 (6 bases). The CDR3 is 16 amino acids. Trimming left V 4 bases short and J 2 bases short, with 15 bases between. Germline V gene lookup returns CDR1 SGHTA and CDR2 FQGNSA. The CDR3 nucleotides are TGTGCCAGCAGCTCGATACTAGCCGTCCCCAAAAACATTCAGTACTTC. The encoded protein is CASSSILAVPKNIQYF.

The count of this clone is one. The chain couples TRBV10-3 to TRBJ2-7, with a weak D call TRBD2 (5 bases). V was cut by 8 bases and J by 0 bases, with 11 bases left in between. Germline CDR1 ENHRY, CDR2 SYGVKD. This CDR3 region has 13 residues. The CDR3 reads CAIPGGSSYEQYF. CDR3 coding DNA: TGTGCCATCCCAGGTGGGAGCTCCTACGAGCAGTACTTC.

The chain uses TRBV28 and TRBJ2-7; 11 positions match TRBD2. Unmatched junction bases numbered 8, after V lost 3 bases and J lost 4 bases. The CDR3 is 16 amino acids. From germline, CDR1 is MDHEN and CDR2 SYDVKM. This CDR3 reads CASSFRLAGRLYEQYF. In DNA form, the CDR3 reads TGTGCCAGCAGTTTCCGACTAGCGGGAAGACTATACGAGCAGTACTTC.

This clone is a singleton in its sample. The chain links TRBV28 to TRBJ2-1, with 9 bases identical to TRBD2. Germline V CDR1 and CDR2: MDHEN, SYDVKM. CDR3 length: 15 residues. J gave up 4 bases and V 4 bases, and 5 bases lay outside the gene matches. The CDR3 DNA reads TGTGCCAGCAGTTACTTAGCGGGGGTTTACAATGAGCAGTTCTTC. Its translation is CASSYLAGVYNEQFF.